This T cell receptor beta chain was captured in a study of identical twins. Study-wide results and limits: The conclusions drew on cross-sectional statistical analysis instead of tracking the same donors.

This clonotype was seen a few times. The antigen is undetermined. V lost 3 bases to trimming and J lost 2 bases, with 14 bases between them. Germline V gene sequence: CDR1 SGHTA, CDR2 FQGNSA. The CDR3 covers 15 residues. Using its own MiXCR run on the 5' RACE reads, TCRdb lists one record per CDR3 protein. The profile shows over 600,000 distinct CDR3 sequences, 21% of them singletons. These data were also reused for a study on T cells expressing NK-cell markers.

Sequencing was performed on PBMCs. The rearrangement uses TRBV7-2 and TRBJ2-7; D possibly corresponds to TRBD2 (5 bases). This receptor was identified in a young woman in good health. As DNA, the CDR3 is TGTGCCAGCAGCTTCGACTCGAGGGTTGCCTACGAGCAGTACTTC. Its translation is CASSFDSRVAYEQYF.